Reported below is one T cell receptor beta chain. V lost 3 bases to trimming and J lost 7 bases, with 10 bases between them. There are 13 residues in the CDR3. This record belongs to a study of blood T cell repertoires in COVID-19. Some clones are missing from TCRdb's copy, which holds only in-frame ones; the method was immunoSEQ multiplex PCR. The data contain approximately 280,000 clones, roughly 84% of them singletons. The TCR sequence derives from a human donor with COVID-19, enrolled during active disease. The donor label of this sample is uncertain. Sequencing was performed on peripheral blood. The V gene is TRBV12-3 or TRBV12-4, the J gene TRBJ2-1; D perhaps matches TRBD1 (6 bases). This CDR3 reads CASSFWQGNEQFF. Written as DNA, the CDR3 is TGTGCCAGCAGTTTCTGGCAGGGGAATGAGCAGTTCTTC.